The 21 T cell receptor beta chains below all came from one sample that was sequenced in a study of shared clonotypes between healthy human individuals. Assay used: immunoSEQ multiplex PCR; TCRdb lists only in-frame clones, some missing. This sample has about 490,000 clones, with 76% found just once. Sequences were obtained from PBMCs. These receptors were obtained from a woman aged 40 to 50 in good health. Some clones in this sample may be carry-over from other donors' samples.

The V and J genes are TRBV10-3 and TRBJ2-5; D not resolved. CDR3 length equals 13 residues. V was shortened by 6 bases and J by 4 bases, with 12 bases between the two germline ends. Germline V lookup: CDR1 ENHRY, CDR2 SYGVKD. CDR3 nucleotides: TGTGCCATCAGGGCGCTATACGGAGAGACCCAGTACTTC. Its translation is CAIRALYGETQYF.

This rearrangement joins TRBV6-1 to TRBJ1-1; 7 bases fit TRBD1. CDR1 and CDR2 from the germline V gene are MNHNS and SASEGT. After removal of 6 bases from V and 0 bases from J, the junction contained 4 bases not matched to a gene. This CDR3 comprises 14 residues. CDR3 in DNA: TGTGCCAGCAGCTTGGACAGGTTGAACACTGAAGCTTTCTTT. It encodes CASSLDRLNTEAFF.

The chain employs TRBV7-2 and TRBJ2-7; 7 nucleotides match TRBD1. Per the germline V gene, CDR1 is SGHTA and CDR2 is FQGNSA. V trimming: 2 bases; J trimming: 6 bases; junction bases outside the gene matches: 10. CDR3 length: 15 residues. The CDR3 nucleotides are TGTGCCAGCAGCTTAAGGACAGGCCCCCCCTCCGAGCAGTACTTC. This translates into CASSLRTGPPSEQYF.

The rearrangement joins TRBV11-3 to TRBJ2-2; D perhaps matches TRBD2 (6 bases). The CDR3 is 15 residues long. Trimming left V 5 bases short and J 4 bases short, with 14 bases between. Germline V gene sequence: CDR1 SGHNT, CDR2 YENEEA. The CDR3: CASSPAGTFTGELFF. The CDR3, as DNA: TGTGCCAGCAGCCCCGCGGGGACTTTCACCGGGGAGCTGTTTTTT.

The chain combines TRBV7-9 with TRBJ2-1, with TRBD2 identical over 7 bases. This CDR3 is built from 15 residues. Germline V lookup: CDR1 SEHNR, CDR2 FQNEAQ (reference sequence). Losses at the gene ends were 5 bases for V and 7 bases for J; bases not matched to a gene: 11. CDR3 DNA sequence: TGTGCCAGCAGCCCATTAGGTGGGAGGGCAAATGAGCAGTTCTTC. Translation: CASSPLGGRANEQFF.

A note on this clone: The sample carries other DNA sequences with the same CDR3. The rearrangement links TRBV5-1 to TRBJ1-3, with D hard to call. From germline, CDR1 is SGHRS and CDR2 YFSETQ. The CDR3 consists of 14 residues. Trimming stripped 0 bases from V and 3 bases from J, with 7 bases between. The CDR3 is CASSLVGVGNTIYF. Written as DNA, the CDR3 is TGCGCCAGCAGCTTGGTTGGGGTTGGAAACACCATATATTTT.

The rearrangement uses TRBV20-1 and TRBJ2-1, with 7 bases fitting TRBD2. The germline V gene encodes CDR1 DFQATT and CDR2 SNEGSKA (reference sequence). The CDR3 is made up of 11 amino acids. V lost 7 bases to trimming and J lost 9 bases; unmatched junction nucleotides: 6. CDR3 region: CSVGGVAEQFF. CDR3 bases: TGCAGTGTGGGGGGGGTCGCTGAGCAGTTCTTC.

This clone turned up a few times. CDR3 protein: CASSIAEEVTGELFF. The CDR3 DNA is TGTGCCAGTAGTATAGCGGAGGAAGTGACCGGGGAGCTGTTTTTT. The V and J genes are TRBV19 and TRBJ2-2; a weak D match, TRBD2 (5 bases). Trimming pared 1 base from V and 5 bases from J, leaving 11 bases between. This CDR3 contains 15 residues. Germline assignment: CDR1 LNHDA and CDR2 SQIVND (reference sequence).

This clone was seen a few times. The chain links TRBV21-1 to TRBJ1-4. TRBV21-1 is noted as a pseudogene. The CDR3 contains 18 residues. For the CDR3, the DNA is TGTGCCAGCAGCAAAGGTGGGGGGCTCAGAGCAACTAATGAAAAACTGTTTTTT. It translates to CASSKGGGLRATNEKLFF.

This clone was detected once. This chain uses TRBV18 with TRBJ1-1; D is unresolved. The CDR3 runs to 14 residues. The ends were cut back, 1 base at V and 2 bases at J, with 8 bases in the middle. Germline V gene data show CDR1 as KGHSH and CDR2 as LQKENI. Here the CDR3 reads CASSPRSGNTEAFF. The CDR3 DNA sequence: TGTGCCAGCTCACCACGCTCAGGAAACACTGAAGCTTTCTTT.

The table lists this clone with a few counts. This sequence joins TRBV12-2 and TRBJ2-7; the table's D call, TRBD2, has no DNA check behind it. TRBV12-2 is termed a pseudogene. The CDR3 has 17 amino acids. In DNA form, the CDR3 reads TGTGCAAGTCGCTTAGGCACCCAGGCGGGAGGGGCCTACGAGCAGTACTTC. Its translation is CASRLGTQAGGAYEQYF.

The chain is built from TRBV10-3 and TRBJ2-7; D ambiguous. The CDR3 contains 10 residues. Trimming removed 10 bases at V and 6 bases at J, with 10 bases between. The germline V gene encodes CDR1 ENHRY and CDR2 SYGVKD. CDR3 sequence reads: CASQLPEQYF. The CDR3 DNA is TGTGCCAGTCAGTTGCCCGAGCAGTACTTC.

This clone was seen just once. The CDR3 sequence is CAWSTGIEEKLFF. CDR3 DNA: TGTGCCTGGAGTACAGGGATAGAAGAAAAACTGTTTTTT. The chain joins TRBV30 to TRBJ1-4; tentatively, D is TRBD1 (6 bases). This CDR3 has 13 amino acids. V dropped 2 bases and J dropped 8 bases, with 12 bases sitting between them. Germline CDR1 reads GTSNPN; CDR2 reads SVGIG (reference sequence).

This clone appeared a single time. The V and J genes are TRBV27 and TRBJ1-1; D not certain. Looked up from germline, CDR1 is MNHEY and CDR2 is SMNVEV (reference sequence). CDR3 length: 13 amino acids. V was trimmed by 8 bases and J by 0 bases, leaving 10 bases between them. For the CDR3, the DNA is TGTGCCAGCTGGCGGGATCTGAACACTGAAGCTTTCTTT. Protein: CASWRDLNTEAFF.

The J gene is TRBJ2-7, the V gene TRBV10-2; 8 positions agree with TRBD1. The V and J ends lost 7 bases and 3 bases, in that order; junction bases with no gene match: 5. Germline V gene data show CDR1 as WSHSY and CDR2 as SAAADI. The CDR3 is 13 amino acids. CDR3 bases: TGCGCCAGCAACTGGGACAGGAACTACGAGCAGTACTTC. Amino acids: CASNWDRNYEQYF.

The CDR3 spells CASSEDLAGREQFF. CDR3 coding DNA: TGTGCCAGCAGTGAAGATCTAGCGGGACGGGAGCAGTTCTTC. The chain joins TRBV6-4 to TRBJ2-1; 9 positions match TRBD2. This CDR3 contains 14 residues. The V and J ends lost 3 bases and 10 bases, in that order; junction bases with no gene match: 7. Germline values: CDR1 MRHNA, CDR2 SNTAGT.

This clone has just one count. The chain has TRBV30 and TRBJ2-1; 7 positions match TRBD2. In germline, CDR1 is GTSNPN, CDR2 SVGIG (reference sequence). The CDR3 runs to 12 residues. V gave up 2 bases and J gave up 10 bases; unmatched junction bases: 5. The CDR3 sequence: CAWSIQLAEQFF. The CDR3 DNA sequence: TGTGCCTGGAGTATTCAACTAGCGGAGCAGTTCTTC.

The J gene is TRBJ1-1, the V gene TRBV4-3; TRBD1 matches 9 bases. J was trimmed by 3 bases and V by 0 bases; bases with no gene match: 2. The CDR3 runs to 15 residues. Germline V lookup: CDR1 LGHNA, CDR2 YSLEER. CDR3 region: CASSQEDRGDTEAFF. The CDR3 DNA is TGCGCCAGCAGCCAAGAGGACAGGGGAGACACTGAAGCTTTCTTT.

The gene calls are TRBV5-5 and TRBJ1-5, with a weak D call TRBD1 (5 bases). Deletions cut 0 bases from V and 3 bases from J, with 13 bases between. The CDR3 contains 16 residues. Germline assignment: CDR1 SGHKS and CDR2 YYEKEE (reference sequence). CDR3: CASSLGEGQVNQPQHF. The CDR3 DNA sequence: TGTGCCAGCAGCTTGGGGGAGGGGCAGGTCAATCAGCCCCAGCATTTT. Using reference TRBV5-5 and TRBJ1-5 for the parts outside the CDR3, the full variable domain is DAGVTQSPTHLIKTRGQQVTLRCSPISGHKSVSWYQQVLGQGPQFIFQYYEKEERGRGNFPDRFSARQFPNYSSELNVNALLLGDSALYLCASSLGEGQVNQPQHFGDGTRLSIL.

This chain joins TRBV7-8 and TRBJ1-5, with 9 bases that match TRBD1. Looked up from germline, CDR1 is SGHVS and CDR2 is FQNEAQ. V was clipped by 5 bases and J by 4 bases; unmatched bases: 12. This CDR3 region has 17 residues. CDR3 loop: CASSPWGGQGRNQPQHF. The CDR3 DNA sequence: TGTGCCAGCAGCCCGTGGGGGGGACAGGGTAGGAATCAGCCCCAGCATTTT.

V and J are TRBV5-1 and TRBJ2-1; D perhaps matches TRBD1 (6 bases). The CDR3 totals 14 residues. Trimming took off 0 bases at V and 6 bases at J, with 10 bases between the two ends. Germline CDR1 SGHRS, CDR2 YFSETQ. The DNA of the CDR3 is TGCGCCAGCAGCTTGGGACAGGAATTCAATGAGCAGTTCTTC. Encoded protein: CASSLGQEFNEQFF.